This T cell receptor beta chain was obtained from a study of shared clonotypes between healthy human individuals. Generated by immunoSEQ multiplex PCR, the TCRdb table keeps only in-frame clones and is missing some. This table holds about 1.1 million clones, 60% to 80% found once. The germline V gene has CDR1 LNHDA and CDR2 SQIVND (reference sequence). This CDR3 region has 16 residues. Trimming cost V 2 bases and J 2 bases; bases outside gene matches: 4. All the donors were Caucasian adults who lived in Nashville, Tennessee. The genes are TRBV19 and TRBJ1-5; 9 bases align to TRBD1. Specimen: memory CD4+ T cells from PBMCs. Subset noted: CD45RA-negative fraction. The source is a young man in good health. Some clones in this sample may be carry-over from other donors' samples. CDR3 protein: CASSIRTGAGNQPQHF. CDR3 sequence (DNA): TGTGCCAGTAGTATACGGACAGGGGCTGGCAATCAGCCCCAGCATTTT.